This T cell receptor (beta chain) was documented in a study of T-cell memory formation after mild COVID-19. About the research overall: TCR clusters mostly belonged to single donors.

The study's findings and limits: There were some responding clones in pre-infection memory, which suggested that cross-reactive memory had joined. Contracting CD4+ clones were located mainly in CM and EM, and CD8+ clones in EMRA.

Points on this clonotype: The antigen remains unidentified.

Constant-segment-primed 5'RACE gave TCR alpha and TCR beta cDNA libraries with sample barcodes and UMIs. TCRdb reprocessed the 5' RACE reads with MiXCR, giving one entry per CDR3 protein. The sample has a few hundred thousand distinct CDR3 sequences, around a sixth seen once. The CDR3 contains 17 residues. Per germline, CDR1 MNHEY and CDR2 SVGAGI. The J segment lost 0 bases and the V segment lost 5 bases, leaving 4 bases of the junction unmatched. The sequenced sample consisted of PBMCs or a T cell subset sorted from them (not recorded which). The genes are TRBV6-5 and TRBJ2-6, with TRBD1 identical over 10 bases. This sequence originates from a man aged 18 to 35 who had mild COVID-19 (a few samples of this study predate the infection). Cell type and time point are not known. This CDR3 is CASSPGDRGSGANVLTF. CDR3 nucleotide sequence: TGTGCCAGCAGTCCCGGGGACAGGGGCTCTGGGGCCAACGTCCTGACTTTC.